This T cell receptor (beta chain) originates from a study of T-cell memory formation after mild COVID-19. TCRdb called the 5' RACE reads again in MiXCR, with one record for every CDR3 protein. Among 250,000 to 350,000 distinct CDR3 sequences listed, 14% were seen once. Whole-study results and caveats: Mostly located in CM and EM were contracting CD4+ clones, with contracting CD8+ clones located in EMRA. Some clones that responded were present in memory (sampled pre-infection), which suggests cross-reactive memory joined. Clones shrinking between day 15 and 85 showed a balanced CD4/CD8 split, and those that grew later tilted toward CD4+.

CDR1 and CDR2 from the germline V gene are KGHSH and LQKENI. There are 16 residues in the CDR3. Trimming removed 0 bases at V and 0 bases at J, with 9 bases between. Note on this clonotype: What it binds is unknown.

This TCR was sampled from a man between 18 and 35 years old who had mild COVID-19 (a few samples of this study predate the infection). Cell type and time point are not known. The V gene is TRBV18, the J gene TRBJ2-1, with no clear D. The sequenced sample consisted of PBMCs or a T cell subset sorted from them (not recorded which). The CDR3 loop reads CASSPPSQSSYNEQFF. In DNA, the CDR3 is TGTGCCAGCTCACCACCGTCCCAGAGCTCCTACAATGAGCAGTTCTTC.